The 2 T cell receptor beta chains given below trace back to one sample, sequenced in a study of blood T cell repertoires in COVID-19. Method: immunoSEQ multiplex PCR; TCRdb's copy keeps in-frame clones and lacks some. The sample lists around 230,000 clones, approximately 84% occurring once. The sample consisted of peripheral blood. The receptors originated from an elderly woman with acute or convalescent COVID-19.

This clone has only one observation. The rearrangement links TRBV15 to TRBJ2-4; possibly TRBD2 for D (7 bases). V gave up 2 bases and J gave up 7 bases, with 12 bases separating them. The CDR3 sequence is 14 residues long. CDR1 is LNHNV and CDR2 is YYDKDF in the germline V gene (reference sequence). The CDR3 spells CATSRFGGQNIQYF. CDR3 bases: TGTGCCACCAGCAGATTCGGGGGGCAGAACATTCAGTACTTC. The variable domain in full, completed from reference TRBV15 and TRBJ2-4, reads DAMVIQNPRYQVTQFGKPVTLSCSQTLNHNVMYWYQQKSSQAPKLLFHYYDKDFNNEADTPDNFQSRRPNTSFCFLDIRSPGLGDTAMYLCATSRFGGQNIQYFGAGTRLSVL.

The chain recombines TRBV5-4 with TRBJ2-1; D may be TRBD1 (5 bases). Trimming removed 4 bases at V and 0 bases at J, with 11 bases between. Germline CDR1 SGHNT, CDR2 YYREEE (reference sequence). The CDR3 spans 15 residues. The CDR3 reads CASSQQGSSYNEQFF. The CDR3 bases are TGTGCCAGCAGCCAGCAGGGCAGCTCCTACAATGAGCAGTTCTTC.